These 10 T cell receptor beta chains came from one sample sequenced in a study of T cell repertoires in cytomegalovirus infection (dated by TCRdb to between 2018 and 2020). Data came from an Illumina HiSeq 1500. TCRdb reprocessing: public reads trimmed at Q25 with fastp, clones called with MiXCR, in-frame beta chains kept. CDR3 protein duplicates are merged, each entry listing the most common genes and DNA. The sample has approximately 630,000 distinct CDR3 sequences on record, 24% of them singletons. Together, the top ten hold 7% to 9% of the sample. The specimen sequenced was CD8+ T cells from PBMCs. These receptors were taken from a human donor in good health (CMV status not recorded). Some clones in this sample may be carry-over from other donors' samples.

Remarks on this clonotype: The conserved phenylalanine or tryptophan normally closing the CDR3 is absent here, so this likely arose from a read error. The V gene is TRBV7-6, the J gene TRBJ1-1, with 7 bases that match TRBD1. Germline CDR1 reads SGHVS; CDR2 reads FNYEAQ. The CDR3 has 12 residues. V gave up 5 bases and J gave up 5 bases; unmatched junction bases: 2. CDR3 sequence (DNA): TGTGCCAGCAGCCAGGGGGATACTGAAGCTTTCTAT. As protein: CASSQGDTEAFY.

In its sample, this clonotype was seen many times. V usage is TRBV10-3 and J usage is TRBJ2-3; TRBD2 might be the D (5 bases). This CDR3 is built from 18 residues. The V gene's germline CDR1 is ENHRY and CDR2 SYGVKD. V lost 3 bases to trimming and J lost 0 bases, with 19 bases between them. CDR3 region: CAISDFLSEGSSTDTQYF. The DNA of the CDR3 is TGTGCCATCAGTGATTTCCTTAGCGAGGGAAGTAGCACAGATACGCAGTATTTT.

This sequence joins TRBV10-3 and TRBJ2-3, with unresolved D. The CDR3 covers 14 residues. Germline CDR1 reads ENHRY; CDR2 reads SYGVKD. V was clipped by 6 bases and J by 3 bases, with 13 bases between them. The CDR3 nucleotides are TGTGCCATCAGCGCCAAGGAAGGGACAGATACGCAGTATTTT. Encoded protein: CAISAKEGTDTQYF.

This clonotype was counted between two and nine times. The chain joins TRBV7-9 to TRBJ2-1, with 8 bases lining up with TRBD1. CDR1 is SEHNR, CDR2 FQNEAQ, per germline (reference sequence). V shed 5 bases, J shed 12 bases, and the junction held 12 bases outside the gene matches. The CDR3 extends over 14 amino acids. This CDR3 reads CASSPRQGLIGQFF. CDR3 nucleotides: TGTGCCAGCAGCCCCCGACAGGGGCTGATCGGGCAGTTCTTC.

In DNA form, the CDR3 reads TGCAGTGCTACACCCGGGACTACCCACTCCGGGGAGCTGTTTTTT. Translating gives CSATPGTTHSGELFF. The rearrangement links TRBV20-1 to TRBJ2-2; 7 bases fit TRBD2. The germline CDR1 and CDR2 sequences are DFQATT and SNEGSKA (reference sequence). The trim removed 4 bases at V and 6 bases at J, leaving 11 bases unmatched. CDR3 length equals 15 residues.

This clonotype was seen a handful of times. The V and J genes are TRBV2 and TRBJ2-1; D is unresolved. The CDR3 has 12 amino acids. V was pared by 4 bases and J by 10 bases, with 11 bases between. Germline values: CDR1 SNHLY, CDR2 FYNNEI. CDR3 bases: TGTGCCAGCAGTGGTGGCGTCCTGGAGCAGTTCTTC. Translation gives CASSGGVLEQFF.

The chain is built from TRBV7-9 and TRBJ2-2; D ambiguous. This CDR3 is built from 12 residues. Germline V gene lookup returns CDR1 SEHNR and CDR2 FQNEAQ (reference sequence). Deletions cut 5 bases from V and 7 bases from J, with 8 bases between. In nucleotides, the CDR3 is TGTGCCAGCAGCCCACTGTACGGGGAGCTGTTTTTT. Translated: CASSPLYGELFF. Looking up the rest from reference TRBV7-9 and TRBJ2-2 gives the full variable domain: DTGVSQNPRHKITKRGQNVTFRCDPISEHNRLYWYRQTLGQGPEFLTYFQNEAQLEKSRLLSDRFSAERPKGSFSTLEIQRTEQGDSAMYLCASSPLYGELFFGEGSRLTVL.

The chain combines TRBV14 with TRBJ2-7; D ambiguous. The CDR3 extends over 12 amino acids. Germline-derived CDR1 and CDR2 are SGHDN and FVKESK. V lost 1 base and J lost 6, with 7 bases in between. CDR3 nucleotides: TGTGCCAGCAGCCAAGTTAGGACCGAGCAGTACTTC. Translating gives CASSQVRTEQYF.

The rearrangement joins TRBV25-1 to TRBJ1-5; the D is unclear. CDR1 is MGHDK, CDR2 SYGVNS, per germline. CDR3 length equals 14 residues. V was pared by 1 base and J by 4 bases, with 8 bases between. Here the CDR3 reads CASSELELNQPQHF. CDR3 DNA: TGTGCCAGCAGTGAATTGGAGCTTAATCAGCCCCAGCATTTT.

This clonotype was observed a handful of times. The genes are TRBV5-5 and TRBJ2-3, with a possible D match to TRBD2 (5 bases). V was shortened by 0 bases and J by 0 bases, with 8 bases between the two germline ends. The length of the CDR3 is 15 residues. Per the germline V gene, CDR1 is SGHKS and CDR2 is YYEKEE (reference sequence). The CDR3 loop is CASSLGRTSTDTQYF. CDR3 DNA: TGTGCCAGCAGCTTGGGGCGGACTAGCACAGATACGCAGTATTTT.